The 29 T cell receptor beta chains below all came from one sample that was sequenced in a study of identical twins. From the 5' RACE reads, TCRdb called clonotypes with MiXCR, one entry per CDR3 protein. The sample records fewer than 250,000 distinct CDR3 sequences, approximately 8% being singletons. These data are also associated with another study on yellow fever vaccine responses in identical twins.

The sequenced sample consisted of CD8+ T cells sorted from blood. All receptors derive from a woman under 30 in good health.

This clonotype came up a few times. V is TRBV11-2 and J is TRBJ2-1, with 10 bases matching TRBD2. The CDR3 has 18 amino acids. Per germline, CDR1 SGHAT and CDR2 FQNNGV. V gave up 6 bases and J gave up 8 bases; unmatched junction bases: 19. CDR3 region: CASRQRGGLTRTSYEQFF. CDR3 bases: TGTGCCAGCAGGCAGCGGGGGGGCCTTACAAGGACATCGTATGAGCAGTTCTTC.

Only a few counts were recorded for this clonotype. J is TRBJ2-7 and V is TRBV16; D remains unclear. Trimming shortened V by 2 bases and J by 0 bases, and 11 bases separated the two germline ends. The CDR3 covers 15 residues. The germline V gene has CDR1 KGHSY and CDR2 FQNENV. DNA for the CDR3: TGTGCCAGCAGCCAACCAGAGAGAGGCTCCTACGAGCAGTACTTC. Amino acids: CASSQPERGSYEQYF. Full variable domain (outside the CDR3, taken from reference TRBV16 and TRBJ2-7): GEEVAQTPKHLVRGEGQKAKLYCAPIKGHSYVFWYQQVLKNEFKFLISFQNENVFDETGMPKERFSAKCLPNSPCSLEIQATKLEDSAVYFCASSQPERGSYEQYFGPGTRLTVT.

There are a few counts of this clonotype. The V and J genes are TRBV5-5 and TRBJ2-7; 7 nucleotides agree with TRBD2. V was clipped by 1 base and J by 7 bases; unmatched bases: 8. The germline gives CDR1 SGHKS, CDR2 YYEKEE (reference sequence). The CDR3 length is 14 residues. CDR3 in amino acids: CASSLRGDPLEQYF. CDR3 sequence (DNA): TGTGCCAGCAGCTTGCGGGGGGACCCCTTGGAGCAGTACTTC.

This clonotype showed up many times. The chain has TRBV2 and TRBJ2-1; 9 positions agree with TRBD2. Germline values: CDR1 SNHLY, CDR2 FYNNEI. V was pared by 4 bases and J by 1 base, with 5 bases of the junction left unmatched. The length of the CDR3 is 16 residues. This CDR3 reads CASSVGGRASYNEQFF. DNA for the CDR3: TGTGCCAGCAGTGTTGGCGGGAGGGCTTCCTACAATGAGCAGTTCTTC.

This clonotype was observed at least ten times. The chain is built from TRBV12-3 or TRBV12-4 and TRBJ2-1; TRBD2 matches 11 bases. This CDR3 has 14 residues. The ends lost 5 bases at V and 6 bases at J; junction bases unmatched: 3. CDR3 in amino acids: CASSQGTSGNEQFF. The CDR3 bases are TGTGCCAGCAGTCAAGGGACTAGCGGCAATGAGCAGTTCTTC.

This clonotype came up many times. The chain joins TRBV3-1 to TRBJ2-5; D might be TRBD1 (5 bases). Germline CDR1 reads LGHDT; CDR2 reads YNNKEL (reference sequence). V was trimmed by 4 bases and J by 0 bases, leaving 9 bases between them. The CDR3 length is 14 residues. This CDR3 is CASSLPGYQETQYF. The CDR3 DNA reads as TGTGCCAGCAGCCTCCCAGGGTACCAAGAGACCCAGTACTTC.

V gene TRBV5-5 combines with J gene TRBJ2-1; 7 bases are shared with TRBD1. The germline V gene has CDR1 SGHKS and CDR2 YYEKEE (reference sequence). J gave up 4 bases and V 4 bases, and 2 bases lay outside the gene matches. The CDR3 runs to 13 residues. CDR3 protein: CASSKDRYNEQFF. CDR3 nucleotides: TGTGCCAGCAGCAAGGACAGGTACAATGAGCAGTTCTTC.

This clonotype was observed at least ten times. The chain carries TRBV20-1 and TRBJ2-2; D is ambiguous. CDR1 and CDR2 from the germline V gene are DFQATT and SNEGSKA (reference sequence). There are 14 residues in the CDR3. With 0 bases removed from V and 5 bases from J, the gap between germline ends came to 10 bases. The CDR3 nucleotides read TGCAGTGCTAGAGACTTCACAGATACCGGGGAGCTGTTTTTT. Residues: CSARDFTDTGELFF.

This clonotype appeared a few times. The V gene is TRBV28, the J gene TRBJ2-5, with TRBD1 matching 11 bases. CDR1 and CDR2 (germline): MDHEN, SYDVKM. The V segment lost 6 bases and the J segment 4 bases; nucleotides outside the gene matches: 10. The CDR3 length is 16 residues. The CDR3, as DNA: TGTGCCAGCAGACCAACGGACAGGGGGCGCGGAGAGACCCAGTACTTC. Protein: CASRPTDRGRGETQYF. The variable domain in full, with the rest retrieved from reference TRBV28 and TRBJ2-5, is DVKVTQSSRYLVKRTGEKVFLECVQDMDHENMFWYRQDPGLGLRLIYFSYDVKMKEKGDIPEGYSVSREKKERFSLILESASTNQTSMYLCASRPTDRGRGETQYFGPGTRLLVL.

This sequence joins TRBV2 and TRBJ2-1, with a possible D match to TRBD2 (6 bases). CDR1 is SNHLY, CDR2 FYNNEI, per germline. Trimming took off 6 bases at V and 7 bases at J, with 19 bases between the two ends. The CDR3 extends over 15 amino acids. CDR3 protein: CASRGTSPSGNEQFF. Here the CDR3 DNA reads TGTGCCAGCAGGGGGACTTCTCCCTCCGGGAATGAGCAGTTCTTC.

This clonotype was counted at least ten times. This rearrangement joins TRBV3-1 to TRBJ1-5; no reliable D call. Germline lookup yields CDR1 LGHDT and CDR2 YNNKEL (reference sequence). Trimming took 5 bases from V and 4 from J, leaving 6 bases between them. This CDR3 has 12 amino acids. The CDR3 DNA reads as TGTGCCAGCAGCGGGTCTAATCAGCCCCAGCATTTT. Its translation: CASSGSNQPQHF.

This clonotype came up a few times. The V gene is TRBV20-1, the J gene TRBJ2-1, with D possibly being TRBD2 (5 bases). V was shortened by 4 bases and J by 8 bases, with 15 bases between the two germline ends. Germline V gene sequence: CDR1 DFQATT, CDR2 SNEGSKA (reference sequence). There are 13 residues in the CDR3. CDR3 region: CSAMLEEEDEQFF. The CDR3 nucleotides read TGCAGTGCTATGCTCGAGGAGGAAGATGAGCAGTTCTTC.

The table lists this clonotype with many counts. At one of its ends the junction is not consistent with the germline gene, which may arise from a read error. The chain carries TRBV28 and TRBJ2-1; D uncertain. This CDR3 is built from 11 residues. Germline CDR1 MDHEN, CDR2 SYDVKM. The CDR3 DNA reads TGTACCAGCAGGTGGGGCAATGAGCAGTTCTTC. Translated, it gives CTSRWGNEQFF.

This clonotype appeared a few times. The CDR3 bases are TGTGCCAGCAGTACCGGGCCGAACACCGGGGAGCTGTTTTTT. Translation: CASSTGPNTGELFF. The chain carries TRBV12-3 or TRBV12-4 and TRBJ2-2, with no clear D. CDR3 size: 14 residues. V gave up 5 bases and J gave up 0 bases, with 7 bases separating them.

This clonotype turned up a few times. V is TRBV7-9 and J is TRBJ2-5, with TRBD1 matching over 9 bases. The germline CDR1 and CDR2 sequences are SEHNR and FQNEAQ (reference sequence). Trimming at V came to 5 bases and at J to 1 base, leaving 11 bases not matched to a gene. The CDR3 is made up of 17 amino acids. The CDR3 loop reads CASSPRTDRGRQETQYF. CDR3 DNA: TGTGCCAGCAGCCCCCGGACGGACAGGGGTCGCCAAGAGACCCAGTACTTC.

There are a few counts of this clonotype. This sequence joins TRBV28 and TRBJ2-3; D is undetermined. The CDR3 is 14 amino acids. Trimming stripped 2 bases from V and 4 bases from J, with 10 bases between. The germline V gene encodes CDR1 MDHEN and CDR2 SYDVKM. In nucleotides, the CDR3 is TGTGCCAGCAGTTTACTGACGGAGTCAGATACGCAGTATTTT. Protein sequence: CASSLLTESDTQYF.

This clonotype has more than one count but fewer than ten. This chain connects TRBV10-2 to TRBJ2-7; D unclear. Trimming pared 6 bases from V and 7 bases from J, leaving 16 bases between. Per germline, CDR1 WSHSY and CDR2 SAAADI. This CDR3 contains 13 residues. The CDR3 DNA reads as TGCGCCAGCAGACCACACGGGTTCGGGGAGCAGTACGTC. Translating gives CASRPHGFGEQYV.

This clonotype has only a few counts. The V call is TRBV6-6, the J call TRBJ1-5, with D tentatively TRBD1 (6 bases). Germline values: CDR1 MNHNY, CDR2 SVGAGI (reference sequence). The CDR3 contains 13 residues. V was pared by 5 bases and J by 9 bases, with 14 bases between. CDR3 loop: CASSAGTILPQHF. The CDR3 DNA reads as TGTGCCAGCAGTGCCGGGACAATATTGCCCCAGCATTTT.

The chain carries TRBV11-2 and TRBJ2-4; D may match TRBD1 or TRBD2 (5 bases each). The ends were cut back, 1 base at V and 0 bases at J, with 7 bases in the middle. The CDR3 runs 15 residues. CDR1 SGHAT and CDR2 FQNNGV come from the germline V gene. In nucleotides, the CDR3 is TGTGCCAGCAGCTTAGGAGGGGTAGCCAAAAACATTCAGTACTTC. As protein: CASSLGGVAKNIQYF.

This sequence joins TRBV20-1 and TRBJ2-7; TRBD2 aligns across 8 bases. The CDR3 runs 16 residues. Germline CDR1 and CDR2: DFQATT and SNEGSKA (reference sequence). J was trimmed by 2 bases and V by 0 bases; bases with no gene match: 9. The CDR3 DNA reads as TGCAGTGCTAGAGATGTGGTGCGGGAGGCAACCTACGAGCAGTACTTC. Its translation is CSARDVVREATYEQYF.

J is TRBJ2-1 and V is TRBV2; 9 bases line up with TRBD1. Looked up from germline, CDR1 is SNHLY and CDR2 is FYNNEI. Trimming took 4 bases from V and 7 from J; bases not matched to a gene: 8. The CDR3 extends over 15 amino acids. CDR3 sequence (DNA): TGTGCCAGCAGTGGGGTATCGACAGGGGGGAATGAGCAGTTCTTC. Protein sequence: CASSGVSTGGNEQFF.

This clonotype has more than one count but fewer than ten. This rearrangement joins TRBV20-1 to TRBJ1-2, with no clear D. V dropped 4 bases and J dropped 2 bases, with 26 bases sitting between them. The CDR3 is made up of 18 amino acids. Germline V CDR1 and CDR2: DFQATT, SNEGSKA (reference sequence). Here the CDR3 DNA reads TGCAGTGCTATTTTAACGGGCGAGGATGAGTTTGGGAACTATGGCTACACCTTC. Translation gives CSAILTGEDEFGNYGYTF.

There are a few counts of this clonotype. The chain joins TRBV12-3 or TRBV12-4 to TRBJ2-1, with D uncertain. Trimming shortened V by 6 bases and J by 0 bases, and 9 bases separated the two germline ends. The CDR3 runs to 14 residues. CDR3 in DNA: TGTGCCAGCAGCCCGCTTGACTCCTACAATGAGCAGTTCTTC. This translates into CASSPLDSYNEQFF.

This clonotype has just a few counts. The chain carries TRBV27 and TRBJ2-1; D is uncertain. Looked up from germline, CDR1 is MNHEY and CDR2 is SMNVEV (reference sequence). V lost 5 bases, J lost 5 bases, and 7 bases lay in between. The CDR3 contains 12 residues. CDR3 DNA sequence: TGTGCCAGCAGTAAACCTAACAATGAGCAGTTCTTC. Protein: CASSKPNNEQFF.

This clonotype was observed at least ten times. This chain uses TRBV25-1 with TRBJ2-1; possibly TRBD1 for D (5 bases). This CDR3 is built from 12 residues. With 2 bases removed from V and 9 bases from J, the gap between germline ends came to 8 bases. Germline V gene data show CDR1 as MGHDK and CDR2 as SYGVNS. CDR3 sequence reads: CASSERGAEQFF. Here the CDR3 DNA reads TGTGCCAGCAGTGAACGTGGGGCTGAGCAGTTCTTC.

This clonotype showed up just a few times. The CDR3 sequence: CASSQDRGVNTEAFF. In nucleotides, the CDR3 is TGTGCCAGCAGCCAAGACAGGGGCGTCAACACTGAAGCTTTCTTT. The rearrangement uses TRBV3-1 and TRBJ1-1; possible D gene TRBD1, 6 bases. The CDR3 is 15 residues long. V lost 0 bases and J lost 2, with 10 bases in between. The germline CDR1 and CDR2 sequences are LGHDT and YNNKEL (reference sequence).

This clonotype was counted only a few times. The CDR3 DNA follows: TGTGCCAGCAGCTCAGGGCTAACATACAATGAGCAGTTCTTC. Amino acids: CASSSGLTYNEQFF. The chain combines TRBV12-3 or TRBV12-4 with TRBJ2-1; perhaps TRBD1 as D (5 bases). Trimming removed 6 bases from V and 4 bases from J, with 13 bases in between. The CDR3 covers 14 residues.

This clonotype occurred many times. The chain links TRBV29-1 to TRBJ2-3, with D perhaps TRBD1 or TRBD2 (5 bases each). CDR3 length: 15 residues. Per the germline V gene, CDR1 is SQVTM and CDR2 is ANQGSEA. V shed 6 bases and J shed 0 bases, with 16 bases lying between them. CDR3 in amino acids: CSVPPRDGSTDTQYF. As DNA, the CDR3 is TGCAGCGTCCCACCCCGGGACGGCAGCACAGATACGCAGTATTTT.

This clonotype was found many times. The chain carries TRBV10-2 and TRBJ1-1; 7 bases fit TRBD1. CDR1 and CDR2 from the germline V gene are WSHSY and SAAADI. V shed 3 bases and J 5 bases; nucleotides not matched to a gene: 3. This CDR3 comprises 13 residues. Here the CDR3 reads CASSDSRGTEAFF. CDR3 in DNA: TGCGCCAGCAGTGATTCCAGGGGGACTGAAGCTTTCTTT.